These 23 T cell receptor beta chains came from one sample sequenced in a study of T cells in Graves' hyperthyroidism and ophthalmopathy. What was amplified from RNA transcripts were TCR beta CDR3 regions. A set of HTBI primers served as the primers for a first-round RT-PCR of the TCR CDR3. TCRdb fed the multiplex PCR reads into MiXCR, producing one record per CDR3 protein. The table includes about 620,000 distinct CDR3 sequences, around 15% detected once. Sequenced: blood. The receptors shown here come from a woman in her 30s with Graves' hyperthyroidism.

This clonotype occurred many times. The chain carries TRBV24-1 and TRBJ2-5, with 7 bases lining up with TRBD1. CDR3 length: 14 residues. With V trimmed by 4 bases and J by 2 bases, 3 bases remained unmatched. Germline V CDR1 and CDR2: KGHDR, SFDVKD. CDR3 sequence (DNA): TGTGCCACCAGTGACCCGGGACAGCAAGAGACCCAGTACTTC. Protein sequence: CATSDPGQQETQYF.

This clonotype was seen at least ten times. This chain links TRBV28 with TRBJ2-1; no reliable D call. CDR1 and CDR2 from the germline V gene are MDHEN and SYDVKM. V lost 3 bases and J 2 bases, leaving 14 bases between the germline ends. This CDR3 is 16 amino acids long. CDR3 amino acids: CASSLAHVGTYNEQFF. In nucleotides, the CDR3 is TGTGCCAGCAGTTTGGCTCACGTGGGCACCTACAATGAGCAGTTCTTC. Full variable domain (missing parts from reference TRBV28 and TRBJ2-1): DVKVTQSSRYLVKRTGEKVFLECVQDMDHENMFWYRQDPGLGLRLIYFSYDVKMKEKGDIPEGYSVSREKKERFSLILESASTNQTSMYLCASSLAHVGTYNEQFFGPGTRLTVL.

The chain has TRBV5-4 and TRBJ2-7, with 7 positions matching TRBD2. The junction had 5 bases not matched to a gene; V was cut back by 1 base and J by 1 base. CDR1 SGHNT and CDR2 YYREEE come from the germline V gene (reference sequence). CDR3 length: 15 amino acids. Here the CDR3 DNA reads TGTGCCAGCAGCTTGTACGGGAGGTCTTCCTACGAGCAGTACTTC. Translated, it gives CASSLYGRSSYEQYF.

This clonotype was counted many times. The gene calls are TRBV30 and TRBJ1-5, with D maybe TRBD1 (5 bases). CDR3 size: 13 residues. The V and J ends lost 5 bases and 1 base respectively, with 9 bases between them. Germline-derived CDR1 and CDR2 are GTSNPN and SVGIG (reference sequence). DNA of the CDR3: TGTGCCTGGGGGGGAGGGAGCAATCAGCCCCAGCATTTT. Residues: CAWGGGSNQPQHF. Supplemented by reference TRBV30 and TRBJ1-5, the full variable domain reads SQTIHQWPATLVQPVGSPLSLECTVEGTSNPNLYWYRQAAGRGLQLLFYSVGIGQISSEVPQNLSASRPQDRQFILSSKKLLLSDSGFYLCAWGGGSNQPQHFGDGTRLSIL.

This clonotype appeared many times. The J gene is TRBJ1-6, the V gene TRBV28, with 9 bases identical to TRBD1. The CDR3 is 17 amino acids. CDR1 and CDR2 from the germline V gene are MDHEN and SYDVKM. V lost 6 bases and J lost 0; bases outside the gene matches: 6. The CDR3 sequence: CASSPGTGRSYNSPLHF. As DNA, the CDR3 is TGTGCCAGCAGCCCCGGGACAGGGCGCTCCTATAATTCACCCCTCCACTTT. Drawing the rest from reference TRBV28 and TRBJ1-6, the complete variable domain is DVKVTQSSRYLVKRTGEKVFLECVQDMDHENMFWYRQDPGLGLRLIYFSYDVKMKEKGDIPEGYSVSREKKERFSLILESASTNQTSMYLCASSPGTGRSYNSPLHFGNGTRLTVT.

Points on this clonotype: This may be a read error: a much more frequent sequence differs by one nucleotide. CDR3 nucleotides: TGCGCCAGCAGCTCGGAGATCGCAGATACGCAGTATTTT. Translation gives CASSSEIADTQYF. The chain carries TRBV5-1 and TRBJ2-3; D is ambiguous. Trimming took off 3 bases at V and 4 bases at J, with 9 bases between the two ends. The CDR3 sequence is 13 residues long. CDR1 SGHRS and CDR2 YFSETQ come from the germline V gene.

The chain employs TRBV9 and TRBJ1-1; D unclear. The CDR3 loop spans 11 amino acids. Germline V gene sequence: CDR1 SGDLS, CDR2 YYNGEE. CDR3 DNA: TGTGCGTCTGGGTCCCCCACTGAAGCTTTCTTT. Its protein product is CASGSPTEAFF.

The chain uses TRBV12-3 or TRBV12-4 and TRBJ2-5, with a weak D call TRBD1 (6 bases). The ends were cut back, 6 bases at V and 1 base at J, with 12 bases in the middle. This CDR3 spans 14 amino acids. The CDR3 nucleotides are TGTGCCAGCAGCAACAGGGTCATCCAAGAGACCCAGTACTTC. Translating it yields CASSNRVIQETQYF.

Ten or more counts support this clonotype. The genes are TRBV20-1 and TRBJ2-3; possibly TRBD1 or TRBD2 for D (5 bases each). CDR1 and CDR2 (germline): DFQATT, SNEGSKA (reference sequence). The CDR3 is 15 amino acids. Trimming took 6 bases from V and 2 from J, leaving 18 bases between them. The CDR3 spells CSAPAAGAPTDTQYF. CDR3 sequence (DNA): TGCAGTGCCCCAGCGGCCGGGGCCCCCACAGATACGCAGTATTTT.

The V and J genes are TRBV6-2 or TRBV6-3 and TRBJ1-2; weak D call: TRBD1 (6 bases). Germline CDR1 reads MNHEY; CDR2 reads SVGEGT. V dropped 5 bases and J dropped 2 bases, with 15 bases sitting between them. This CDR3 has 15 residues. The CDR3 spells CASSDRDTENYGYTF. CDR3 DNA sequence: TGTGCCAGCAGTGACCGGGACACAGAGAACTATGGCTACACCTTC.

In this sample, this clonotype turned up many times. V gene TRBV30 combines with J gene TRBJ2-1; tentative D call: TRBD2 (5 bases). Trimming took off 0 bases at V and 8 bases at J, with 17 bases between the two ends. The germline V gene encodes CDR1 GTSNPN and CDR2 SVGIG (reference sequence). The CDR3 length is 15 residues. CDR3 in DNA: TGTGCCTGGAGTGTCGGCTCCGGGATCGGCGATGAGCAGTTCTTC. Amino acids: CAWSVGSGIGDEQFF.

A single count supports this clonotype. The J gene is TRBJ2-5, the V gene TRBV28; 8 bases map to TRBD2. Germline-derived CDR1 and CDR2 are MDHEN and SYDVKM. With V trimmed by 4 bases and J by 1 base, 14 bases remained unmatched. This CDR3 is 18 amino acids long. The CDR3 loop is CASSSHPPRTSRQETQYF. For the CDR3, the DNA is TGTGCCAGCAGTTCTCACCCCCCCCGGACTAGCCGCCAAGAGACCCAGTACTTC.

The rearrangement uses TRBV5-8 and TRBJ2-3; 8 bases fit TRBD2. Germline trimming cut 2 bases from V and 4 bases from J; bases unmatched to any gene: 6. Germline CDR1 is SGHTS and CDR2 is YDEGEE. The CDR3 is 15 residues long. This chain's CDR3 is CASSFRTGGPDTQYF. The CDR3 region has the DNA TGTGCCAGCAGCTTCCGGACGGGAGGGCCAGATACGCAGTATTTT.

This clonotype occurred a few times. The chain has TRBV6-1 and TRBJ2-6; D might be TRBD1 (5 bases). Trimming took 6 bases from V and 0 from J, leaving 9 bases between them. The CDR3 runs to 15 residues. The germline V gene encodes CDR1 MNHNS and CDR2 SASEGT. The CDR3 protein is CASRYRSSGANVLTF. Here the CDR3 DNA reads TGTGCCAGCAGATACAGGAGCTCTGGGGCCAACGTCCTGACTTTC.

There are a few counts of this clonotype. The chain employs TRBV30 and TRBJ1-2; TRBD1 matches 9 bases. The CDR3 is 17 residues long. V trimming: 1 base; J trimming: 8 bases; junction bases outside the gene matches: 17. CDR1 GTSNPN and CDR2 SVGIG come from the germline V gene (reference sequence). DNA of the CDR3: TGTGCCTGGAGTGCGACCCGAACCCGGGACAGGGAATTGGGCTACACCTTC. Residues: CAWSATRTRDRELGYTF.

This clonotype was observed a few times. The CDR3 spells CASSLTGGFEAFF. The CDR3 bases are TGTGCCAGCAGCTTAACGGGTGGGTTTGAAGCTTTCTTT. V usage is TRBV13 and J usage is TRBJ1-1; unclear D gene. Trimming shortened V by 2 bases and J by 7 bases, and 11 bases separated the two germline ends. Germline assignment: CDR1 PRHDT and CDR2 FYEKMQ (reference sequence). This CDR3 is 13 amino acids long.

The sample holds many counts of this clonotype. The chain employs TRBV20-1 and TRBJ1-5; D unresolved. Germline loops: CDR1 DFQATT, CDR2 SNEGSKA (reference sequence). The V end lost 8 bases, the J end lost 5 bases, and 13 bases lay between the germline ends. The CDR3 runs to 12 residues. Here the CDR3 reads CSTRSGDQPQHF. CDR3 nucleotide sequence: TGCAGTACACGGTCGGGTGATCAGCCCCAGCATTTT.

At least ten counts were recorded for this clonotype. The V gene is TRBV20-1, the J gene TRBJ1-2, with D unclear. The germline V and J ends were trimmed by 1 base and 3 bases, with 9 bases remaining between them. The germline V gene has CDR1 DFQATT and CDR2 SNEGSKA (reference sequence). The CDR3 spans 13 residues. The CDR3 DNA sequence: TGCAGTGCTAGAGGGAGGGATTACTATGGCTACACCTTC. Translating gives CSARGRDYYGYTF.

This clonotype has a handful of counts. This chain connects TRBV6-2 or TRBV6-3 to TRBJ1-1, with D perhaps matching TRBD1 (6 bases). Trimming took off 9 bases at V and 1 base at J, with 15 bases between the two ends. The CDR3 has 14 residues. The germline V gene has CDR1 MNHEY and CDR2 SVGEGT. CDR3 coding DNA: TGTGCCAGTAAAAAGGGGGTGACGAACACTGAAGCTTTCTTT. This gives the protein CASKKGVTNTEAFF.

The sample holds many counts of this clonotype. The V and J genes are TRBV7-2 and TRBJ1-1, with D possibly being TRBD1 (6 bases). There are 13 residues in the CDR3. V was pared by 8 bases and J by 4 bases, with 14 bases between. Per the germline V gene, CDR1 is SGHTA and CDR2 is FQGNSA. CDR3 bases: TGTGCCAGCCGCCAAGGCAGGGGCACTGAAGCTTTCTTT. It translates to CASRQGRGTEAFF.

A few counts support this clonotype. J is TRBJ2-3 and V is TRBV5-1, with 8 bases matching TRBD2. The CDR3 is 16 residues long. Germline loops: CDR1 SGHRS, CDR2 YFSETQ. V trimming: 4 bases; J trimming: 6 bases; junction bases outside the gene matches: 13. The chain's CDR3 is CASSLPQAGVGDTQYF. CDR3 sequence (DNA): TGCGCCAGCAGCCTCCCCCAAGCGGGAGTTGGTGATACGCAGTATTTT.

The chain couples TRBV5-5 to TRBJ2-1, with TRBD1 matching over 7 bases. CDR3 length: 17 residues. The trim removed 4 bases at V and 0 bases at J, leaving 10 bases unmatched. Germline CDR1 reads SGHKS; CDR2 reads YYEKEE (reference sequence). DNA for the CDR3: TGTGCCAGCAGCCCTCACCACCGGGACAGCTCCTACAATGAGCAGTTCTTC. Its protein product is CASSPHHRDSSYNEQFF.

With regard to this clonotype: With a much larger clone just one base away, this may be a read error. The rearrangement uses TRBV20-1 and TRBJ2-7; tentatively, D is TRBD2 (7 bases). CDR1 is DFQATT and CDR2 is SNEGSKA in the germline V gene (reference sequence). This CDR3 spans 13 amino acids. Written as DNA, the CDR3 is TGCGGTGCTACAGGGTGGGGGGGTTTCGAGCAGTACTTC. Protein sequence: CGATGWGGFEQYF.